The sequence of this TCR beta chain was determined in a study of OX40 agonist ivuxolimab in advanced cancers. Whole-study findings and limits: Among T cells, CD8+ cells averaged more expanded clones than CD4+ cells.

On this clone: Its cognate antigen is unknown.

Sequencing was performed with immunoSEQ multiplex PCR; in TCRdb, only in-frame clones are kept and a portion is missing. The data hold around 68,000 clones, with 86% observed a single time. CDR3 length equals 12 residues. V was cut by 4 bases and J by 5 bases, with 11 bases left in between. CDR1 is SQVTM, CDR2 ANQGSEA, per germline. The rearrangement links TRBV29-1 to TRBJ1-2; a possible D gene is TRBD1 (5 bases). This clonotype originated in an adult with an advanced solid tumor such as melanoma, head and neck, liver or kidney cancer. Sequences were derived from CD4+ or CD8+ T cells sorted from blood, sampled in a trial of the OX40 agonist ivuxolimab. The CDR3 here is CSVGGSNYGYTF. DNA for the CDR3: TGCAGCGTTGGGGGGTCAAATTATGGCTACACCTTC.